This record looks at one T cell receptor beta chain sequence and its context. The antigen is unknown. Libraries were prepared by immunoSEQ multiplex PCR; TCRdb keeps only in-frame clonotypes and omits some of them. The sample lists tens of thousands of clones, 92% occurring once. This sample was included in a study of cytomegalovirus exposure and HLA in healthy donors. It was the approximately 120-subject validation cohort, separate from the approximately 620-subject first cohort, to which the donors belonged. Study-wide findings and caveats: The dataset shows that most TCR sequences were rare, while some public TCRs occurred in many donors. Overall, roughly 150 TCR beta chains were annotated as cytomegalovirus-associated.

V shed 6 bases and J 2 bases; nucleotides not matched to a gene: 7. This CDR3 is built from 14 residues. Per the germline V gene, CDR1 is MNHEY and CDR2 is SVGAGI. Specimen: PBMCs. This clonotype originated in a man younger than 35 in good health and CMV-seronegative. The chain employs TRBV6-5 and TRBJ2-7; 7 bases map to TRBD2. CDR3: CASRVAGGPYEQYF. The CDR3 DNA reads as TGTGCCAGCAGGGTAGCGGGTGGGCCCTACGAGCAGTACTTC.